The rows below give T cell receptor beta chains drawn from one sample of a study of T-cell memory formation after mild COVID-19. TCRdb reanalysed the 5' RACE reads using MiXCR and keeps one entry per CDR3 protein. The sample consists of 300,000 to 350,000 distinct CDR3 sequences, approximately 14% of them appearing once. The sample comprised PBMCs or a T cell subset sorted from them (not recorded which). These receptors came from a man aged 18 to 29 who had mild COVID-19 (a few samples of this study predate the infection). Cell type and time point are not known. Each CDR3 is given with its conserved first and last residue. The D gene is left open where the match is weak. Clone size, where shown, is once, few, many, or a class for clones that have expanded.

d_call: -
v_call: TRBV28
j_call: TRBJ2-1
clone_size: -
cdr3_nt: TGTGCCAGCAGTAAGACCCGACGGGGGCAGTTCTTC
cdr3_aa: CASSKTRRGQFF

d_call: TRBD1
v_call: TRBV12-3/TRBV12-4
j_call: TRBJ2-7
clone_size: -
cdr3_nt: TGTGCCAGCAGCGCGGGACAGGTCCACGAGCAGTACTTC
cdr3_aa: CASSAGQVHEQYF

d_call: -
v_call: TRBV7-9
j_call: TRBJ1-2
clone_size: few
cdr3_nt: TGTGCCAGCAGCGATTCTCCACGGGGGGCCTACACCTTC
cdr3_aa: CASSDSPRGAYTF

d_call: -
v_call: TRBV5-1
j_call: TRBJ1-4
clone_size: -
cdr3_nt: TGCGCCAGCAGCCCTGACAGGATCGCAACTAATGAAAAACTGTTTTTT
cdr3_aa: CASSPDRIATNEKLFF

d_call: -
v_call: TRBV7-8
j_call: TRBJ1-2
clone_size: few
cdr3_nt: TGTGCCAGCAGGCCGGGGGGGGACTATGGCTACACCTTC
cdr3_aa: CASRPGGDYGYTF

d_call: -
v_call: TRBV2
j_call: TRBJ1-6
clone_size: -
cdr3_nt: TGTGCCAGCAGTGTCCTGGCTCGTACCGCCTATAATTCACCCCTCCACTTT
cdr3_aa: CASSVLARTAYNSPLHF

d_call: -
v_call: TRBV4-1
j_call: TRBJ1-2
clone_size: few
cdr3_nt: TGCGCCAGCAGCCAAGTTGGGGGCCAACTCCGCTATGGCTACACCTTC
cdr3_aa: CASSQVGGQLRYGYTF

d_call: TRBD2
v_call: TRBV20-1
j_call: TRBJ2-1
clone_size: many
cdr3_nt: TGCAGTGCTCGCATAGCGGGGAGGGAGTACAATGAGCAGTTCTTC
cdr3_aa: CSARIAGREYNEQFF

d_call: -
v_call: TRBV7-2
j_call: TRBJ2-1
clone_size: few
cdr3_nt: TGTGCCAGCAGCTTAGTCGACTACAATGAGCAGTTCTTC
cdr3_aa: CASSLVDYNEQFF

d_call: -
v_call: TRBV10-3
j_call: TRBJ1-1
clone_size: -
cdr3_nt: TGTGCCATCAGGCTACAGGTAGGAAGTGGTGGCACTGAAGCTTTCTTT
cdr3_aa: CAIRLQVGSGGTEAFF

d_call: -
v_call: TRBV7-9
j_call: TRBJ2-6
clone_size: many
cdr3_nt: TGTGCCAGCAGCCCGGGGACCTCTGGGGCCAACGTCCTGACTTTC
cdr3_aa: CASSPGTSGANVLTF

d_call: -
v_call: TRBV15
j_call: TRBJ1-5
clone_size: -
cdr3_nt: TGTGCCATCGGTCGGTATAGCAATCAGCCCCAGCATTTT
cdr3_aa: CAIGRYSNQPQHF

d_call: -
v_call: TRBV10-3
j_call: TRBJ2-3
clone_size: -
cdr3_nt: TGTGCCATAGCCCAGCGGACTAGCACAGATACGCAGTATTTT
cdr3_aa: CAIAQRTSTDTQYF

d_call: -
v_call: TRBV12-3/TRBV12-4
j_call: TRBJ2-7
clone_size: many
cdr3_nt: TGTGCCAGCAGTTTAATCTGGGGGCCCTCGGCCGAGCAGTACTTC
cdr3_aa: CASSLIWGPSAEQYF

d_call: TRBD2
v_call: TRBV20-1
j_call: TRBJ2-7
clone_size: -
cdr3_nt: TGCAGTGCAATCACTAGCGGGGCAATCGGCGAGCAGTACTTC
cdr3_aa: CSAITSGAIGEQYF

d_call: -
v_call: TRBV4-2
j_call: TRBJ2-2
clone_size: many
cdr3_nt: TGTGCCAGCTCCCGGGGGGCGGTCACCGGGGAGCTGTTTTTT
cdr3_aa: CASSRGAVTGELFF

d_call: -
v_call: TRBV7-9
j_call: TRBJ2-5
clone_size: -
cdr3_nt: TGTGCCAGCAGCCCCCACGGGGGAGCTTTTCGGGAGACCCAGTACTTC
cdr3_aa: CASSPHGGAFRETQYF

d_call: -
v_call: TRBV4-2
j_call: TRBJ2-7
clone_size: few
cdr3_nt: TGTGCCAGCAGCCACCCCCGGGAGACGGTGGACGAGCAGTACTTC
cdr3_aa: CASSHPRETVDEQYF

d_call: -
v_call: TRBV20-1
j_call: TRBJ1-1
clone_size: few
cdr3_nt: TGCAGTGCCAAGACGGGAACAGGACGAACTGAAGCTTTCTTT
cdr3_aa: CSAKTGTGRTEAFF

d_call: -
v_call: TRBV20-1
j_call: TRBJ2-5
clone_size: few
cdr3_nt: TGCAGTGCTAGAGGGGGGGTGGAGACCCAGTACTTC
cdr3_aa: CSARGGVETQYF

d_call: -
v_call: TRBV3-1
j_call: TRBJ1-5
clone_size: many
cdr3_nt: TGTGCCAGCAGCCAGGCACCATTCGGATATCAGCCCCAGCATTTT
cdr3_aa: CASSQAPFGYQPQHF

d_call: -
v_call: TRBV29-1
j_call: TRBJ1-1
clone_size: many
cdr3_nt: TGCAGCGTTGAAAAACCGGAGAACACTGAAGCTTTCTTT
cdr3_aa: CSVEKPENTEAFF

d_call: -
v_call: TRBV7-2
j_call: TRBJ2-7
clone_size: few
cdr3_nt: TGTGCCAGCAGCTTAGCCGGGGCGGCGTACGAGCAGTACTTC
cdr3_aa: CASSLAGAAYEQYF

d_call: -
v_call: TRBV6-6
j_call: TRBJ1-4
clone_size: -
cdr3_nt: TGTGCCAGCGCGTTGGGAAGGGAAAAACTGTTTTTT
cdr3_aa: CASALGREKLFF

d_call: -
v_call: TRBV12-3/TRBV12-4
j_call: TRBJ2-3
clone_size: -
cdr3_nt: TGTGCCAGCAGGATATTAAGGATCCCTACGCAGTATTTT
cdr3_aa: CASRILRIPTQYF

d_call: -
v_call: TRBV20-1
j_call: TRBJ2-5
clone_size: few
cdr3_nt: TGCAGTGCTAGAGATCGACCACCCTCTCCCCAAGAGACCCAGTACTTC
cdr3_aa: CSARDRPPSPQETQYF

d_call: -
v_call: TRBV11-2
j_call: TRBJ2-1
clone_size: -
cdr3_nt: TGTGCCAGCAGCTCTATCCAGAACAATGAGCAGTTCTTC
cdr3_aa: CASSSIQNNEQFF

d_call: -
v_call: TRBV4-2
j_call: TRBJ2-5
clone_size: -
cdr3_nt: TGTGCCAGCAGCCAAGGCGGGACAGTCGGGGAGACCCAGTACTTC
cdr3_aa: CASSQGGTVGETQYF